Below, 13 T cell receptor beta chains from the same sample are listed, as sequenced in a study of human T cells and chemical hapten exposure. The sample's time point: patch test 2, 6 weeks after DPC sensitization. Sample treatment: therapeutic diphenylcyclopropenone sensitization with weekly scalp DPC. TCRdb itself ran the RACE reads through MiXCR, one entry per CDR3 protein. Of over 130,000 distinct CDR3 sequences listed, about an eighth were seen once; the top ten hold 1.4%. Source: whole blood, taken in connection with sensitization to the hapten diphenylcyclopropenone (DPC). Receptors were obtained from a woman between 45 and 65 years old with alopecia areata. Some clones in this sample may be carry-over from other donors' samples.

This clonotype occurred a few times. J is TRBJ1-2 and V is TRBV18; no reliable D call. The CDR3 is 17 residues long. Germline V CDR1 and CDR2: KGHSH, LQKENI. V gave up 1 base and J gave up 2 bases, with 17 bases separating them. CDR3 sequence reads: CASSPRATPAANYGYTF. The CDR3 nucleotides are TGTGCCAGCTCACCACGGGCGACACCAGCTGCGAACTATGGCTACACCTTC.

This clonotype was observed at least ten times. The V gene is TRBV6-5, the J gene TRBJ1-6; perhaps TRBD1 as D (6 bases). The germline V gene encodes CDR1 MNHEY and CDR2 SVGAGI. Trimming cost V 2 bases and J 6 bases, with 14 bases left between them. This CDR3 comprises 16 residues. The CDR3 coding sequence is TGTGCCAGCAGTTACGCCGGACAGCCCGGTAATTCACCCCTCCACTTT. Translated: CASSYAGQPGNSPLHF.

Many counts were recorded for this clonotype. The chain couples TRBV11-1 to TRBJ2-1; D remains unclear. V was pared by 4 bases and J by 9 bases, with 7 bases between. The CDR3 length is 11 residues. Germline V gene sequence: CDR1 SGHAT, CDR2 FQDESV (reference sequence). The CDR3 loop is CASSSTGEQFF. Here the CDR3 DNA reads TGTGCCAGCAGCTCAACCGGTGAGCAGTTCTTC.

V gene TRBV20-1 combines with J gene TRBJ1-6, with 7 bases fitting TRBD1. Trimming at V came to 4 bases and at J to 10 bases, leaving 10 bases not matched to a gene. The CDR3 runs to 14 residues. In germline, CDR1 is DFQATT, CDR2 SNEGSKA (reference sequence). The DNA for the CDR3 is TGCAGTGCTACGGGACAGTCAGTGGGCTCACCCCTCCACTTT. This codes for CSATGQSVGSPLHF.

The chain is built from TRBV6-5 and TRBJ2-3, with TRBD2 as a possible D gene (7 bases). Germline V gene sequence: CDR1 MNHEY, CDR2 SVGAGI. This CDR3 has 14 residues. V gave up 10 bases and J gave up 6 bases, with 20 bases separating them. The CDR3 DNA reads TGTGCCACCATGACTAGCTCGAGGGGGGATACGCAGTATTTT. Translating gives CATMTSSRGDTQYF.

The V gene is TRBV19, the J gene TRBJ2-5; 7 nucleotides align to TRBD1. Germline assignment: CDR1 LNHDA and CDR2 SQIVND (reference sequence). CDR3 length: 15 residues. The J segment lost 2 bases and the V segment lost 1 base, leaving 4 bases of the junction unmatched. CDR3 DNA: TGTGCCAGTAGTATAGGACAGGGCTGGCAAGAGACCCAGTACTTC. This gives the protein CASSIGQGWQETQYF.

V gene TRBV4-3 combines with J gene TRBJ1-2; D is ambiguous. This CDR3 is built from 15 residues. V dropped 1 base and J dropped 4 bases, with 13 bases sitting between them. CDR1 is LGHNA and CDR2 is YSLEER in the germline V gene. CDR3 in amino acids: CASSQAYRGSYGYTF. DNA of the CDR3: TGCGCCAGCAGCCAAGCCTACAGAGGCTCCTATGGCTACACCTTC.

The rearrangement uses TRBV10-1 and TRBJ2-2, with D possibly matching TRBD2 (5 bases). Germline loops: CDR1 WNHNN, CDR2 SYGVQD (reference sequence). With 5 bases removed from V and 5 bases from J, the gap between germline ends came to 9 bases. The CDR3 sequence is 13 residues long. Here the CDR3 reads CASSSLATGELFF. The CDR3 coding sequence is TGCGCCAGCAGTTCTCTAGCAACCGGGGAGCTGTTTTTT.

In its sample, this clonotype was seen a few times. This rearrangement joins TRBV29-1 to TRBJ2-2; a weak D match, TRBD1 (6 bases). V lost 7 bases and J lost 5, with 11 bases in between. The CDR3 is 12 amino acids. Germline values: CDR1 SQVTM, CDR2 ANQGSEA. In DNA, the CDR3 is TGCAGCGCTTACAGGGATACCGGGGAGCTGTTTTTT. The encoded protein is CSAYRDTGELFF.

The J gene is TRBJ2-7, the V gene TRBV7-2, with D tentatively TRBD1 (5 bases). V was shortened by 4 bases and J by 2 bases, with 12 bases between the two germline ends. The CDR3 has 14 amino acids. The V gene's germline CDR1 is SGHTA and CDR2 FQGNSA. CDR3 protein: CASSSGIGAYEQYF. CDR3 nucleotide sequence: TGTGCCAGCAGCTCAGGGATAGGCGCCTACGAGCAGTACTTC.

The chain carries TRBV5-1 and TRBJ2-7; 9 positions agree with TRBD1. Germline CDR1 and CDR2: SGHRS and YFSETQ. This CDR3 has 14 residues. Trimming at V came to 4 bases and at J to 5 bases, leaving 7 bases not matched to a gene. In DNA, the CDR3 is TGCGCCAGCAGCACGGGCACAGGGGGCGACGAGCAGTACTTC. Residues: CASSTGTGGDEQYF.

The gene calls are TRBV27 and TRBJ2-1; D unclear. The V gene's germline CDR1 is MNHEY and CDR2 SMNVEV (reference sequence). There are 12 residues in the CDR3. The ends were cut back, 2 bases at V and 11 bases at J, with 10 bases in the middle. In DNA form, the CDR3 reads TGTGCCAGCAGTTTAATCGGAGACAAGCAGTTCTTC. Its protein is CASSLIGDKQFF.

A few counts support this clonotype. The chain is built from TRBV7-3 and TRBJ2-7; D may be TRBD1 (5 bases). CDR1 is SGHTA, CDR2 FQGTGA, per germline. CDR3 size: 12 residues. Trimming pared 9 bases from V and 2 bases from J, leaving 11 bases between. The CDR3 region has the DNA TGTGCCAGTTGGGGCACTCCCTACGAGCAGTACTTC. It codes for CASWGTPYEQYF.